This TCR beta chain was profiled in a study of CD8+ T cells in alopecia areata (dated by TCRdb to 2016 to 2018). For the study in its entirety: The treated patients, all with moderate-to-severe alopecia areata, were enrolled in an open-label pilot trial of oral tofacitinib given at 5 to 10 mg twice daily. immunoSEQ multiplex PCR using 35 Vbeta forward primers and 13 Jbeta reverse primers was used to amplify TCRbeta CDR3 regions. Tofacitinib was given for 6 to 18 months, followed by 6 months of follow-up off drug to assess delayed response and recurrence. Scalp clonality was compared among normal scalp (n=4), patchy alopecia areata scalp (n=8), and alopecia totalis/universalis scalp (n=8). Patients on tofacitinib were biopsied at baseline and after 4 and 24 weeks of treatment, and several of the patients also had a later scalp biopsy. To study T cell clonal expansion in alopecia areata, the researchers applied high-throughput TCRbeta sequencing to both the C3H/HeJ mouse model and human patients. RNA was obtained with the PAXgene miRNA kit for fixed scalp, the miRNeasy kit for PBMCs, and the RNeasy kit for mouse skin. Human TCRbeta sequencing covered scalp tissue and sorted CD4+ and CD8+ peripheral blood T cells from patchy and totalis/universalis alopecia areata patients and healthy controls.

Library prep was done by the immunoSEQ multiplex PCR assay. RNA was extracted from all samples and reverse transcribed into cDNA, which served as template for TCR sequencing. First-strand cDNA was synthesized with SuperScript III using a 2:1 mix of oligo-dT and random hexamers. A synthetic immune receptor repertoire was used to gauge amplification bias, and whatever bias remained was removed computationally. For the original study's pipeline: After raw reads were preprocessed to remove errors, the CDR3 was defined following IMGT conventions as running from the conserved cysteine to phenylalanine. To get clonality, Shannon entropy was normalized by log2 of the number of productive unique TCRs and the result was subtracted from 1. CD4 or CD8 identity of scalp clones was inferred by cross-referencing scalp TCRbeta sequences with sorted blood CD4 and CD8 repertoires. TCRdb obtained this table from immuneACCESS and retained in-frame rearrangements with V and J assigned. These tables miss some clones; where compared with another copy, unresolved V genes account for less than half of the shortfall, and the remainder is unexplained. V, J and clone size are those of that table, while D and trimming were read from the DNA. The sample table contains approximately 100,000 clones; only one count was recorded for about 45% of them. The ten largest clonotypes hold about 0.79% of the sample.

Lesional scalp punch biopsies and peripheral blood were obtained from alopecia areata patients. PBMCs were isolated by density centrifugation and stained for CD3, CD4 and CD8, after which CD4+ and CD8+ T cells were sorted on a FACSAria. On this clone: There is no known antigen for this receptor. There are no base qualities to consult, and no much larger clone falls within one base.

The study at large found these results: Higher clonality and more expanded CD8+ clones were observed in lesional scalp than in normal scalp, particularly in alopecia totalis/universalis, a finding suggestive of antigenic drive. TCR sequences shared between patients were less clear than in mice, possibly partly because of HLA diversity in the patient population. Resident alphabeta T cells in normal human skin are also sequenced, complicating scalp TCR repertoire analysis, unlike mouse skin dominated by gammadelta T cells.

The CDR3 runs 13 amino acids, cysteine and phenylalanine included. CDR3 DNA is the only sequence kept; it has 39 bases, read in frame from the first base. The chain links TRBV21-1 with TRBJ2-1; TRBD2, the table's D call, lacks a check against the DNA. TRBV21-1 is labeled a pseudogene. The sequenced material came from CD4+ T cells sorted from blood. The sequence was obtained from a human donor with alopecia areata. The CDR3 amino acid sequence is: CASRRSSYNEQFF. The nucleotides are TGTGCCAGCAGAAGGAGCTCCTACAATGAGCAGTTCTTC.